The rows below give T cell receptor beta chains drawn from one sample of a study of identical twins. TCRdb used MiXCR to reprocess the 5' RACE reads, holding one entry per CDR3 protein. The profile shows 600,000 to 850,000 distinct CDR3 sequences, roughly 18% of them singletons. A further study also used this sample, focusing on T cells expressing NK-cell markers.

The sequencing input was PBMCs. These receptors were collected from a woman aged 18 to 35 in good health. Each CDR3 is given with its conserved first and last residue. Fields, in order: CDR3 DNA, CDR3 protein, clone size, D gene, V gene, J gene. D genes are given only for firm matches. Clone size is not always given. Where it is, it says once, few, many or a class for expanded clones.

TGCAGTGCGGGCCAGGATCCGGACAATGAGCAGTTCTTC	CSAGQDPDNEQFF	NA	NA	TRBV20-1	TRBJ2-1
TGTGCTAACACTGAAGCTTTCTTT	CANTEAFF	NA	NA	TRBV24-1	TRBJ1-1
TGTGCCAGCAGGAAAAAGGGGGACAGCTTTTCTTCCTACGAGCAGTACTTC	CASRKKGDSFSSYEQYF	NA	TRBD1	TRBV12-3/TRBV12-4	TRBJ2-7
TGTGCCAGCAGCCGTCACGGACTAGCGGGAAGGAACGAGCAGTACTTC	CASSRHGLAGRNEQYF	NA	TRBD2	TRBV6-1	TRBJ2-7
TGTGCCAGCAGTTTAGCGCCCAGGGGTCACACCGGGGAGCTGTTTTTT	CASSLAPRGHTGELFF	many	NA	TRBV12-3/TRBV12-4	TRBJ2-2
TGCAGTGCTAGAGGGCTAGCTTGGGAGACCCAGTACTTC	CSARGLAWETQYF	NA	NA	TRBV20-1	TRBJ2-5
TGTGCCAGCAGCATCACGTACAATGAGCAGTTCTTC	CASSITYNEQFF	few	NA	TRBV7-9	TRBJ2-1
TGTGCCAGCAGTTACTCGACAGGACGGGGTTCACCCCTCCACTTT	CASSYSTGRGSPLHF	NA	NA	TRBV6-5	TRBJ1-6
TGTGCCAGCATGGGAGGGGAGGAGACCCAGTACTTC	CASMGGEETQYF	NA	TRBD2	TRBV5-8	TRBJ2-5
TGTGCCACCAGTGGGGGGTACAATGAGCAGTTCTTC	CATSGGYNEQFF	NA	NA	TRBV24-1	TRBJ2-1
TGTGCCAGCAGTGCCCGGACTAGCGGGGGGAACTACAATGAGCAGTTCTTC	CASSARTSGGNYNEQFF	few	TRBD2	TRBV6-1	TRBJ2-1
TGTGCCAGCAGGCCGACGACAGGGAGGGAGACCCAGTACTTC	CASRPTTGRETQYF	few	NA	TRBV12-3/TRBV12-4	TRBJ2-5
TGCGCCAGCAGCCAACTTTTACAGGGACTTATTAGCTCCTACGAGCAGTACTTC	CASSQLLQGLISSYEQYF	NA	NA	TRBV4-1	TRBJ2-7
TGTGCCAGCAGCCAAGATCAGGCTAGTGGGGGGATATACAATGAGCAGTTCTTC	CASSQDQASGGIYNEQFF	NA	NA	TRBV4-2	TRBJ2-1
TGCAGTGCTAGAGATCCTAGCGGACAGGGTGGGTTGGAGCAGTACTTC	CSARDPSGQGGLEQYF	many	NA	TRBV20-1	TRBJ2-7
TGTGCCAGCAGCTCAGATGGGGCGGACGGTACGCAGTATTTT	CASSSDGADGTQYF	few	NA	TRBV5-5	TRBJ2-3
TGTGCCAGCAGTTCTCTGGGAGGAACCGGACTCTACGAGCAGTACTTC	CASSSLGGTGLYEQYF	NA	NA	TRBV27	TRBJ2-7
TGTGCCATCTCGAGCTCCCAAGAGACCCAGTACTTC	CAISSSQETQYF	NA	NA	TRBV10-3	TRBJ2-5
TGTGCCAGCAGAAAGGGGACGGAGACCTACGAGCAGTACTTC	CASRKGTETYEQYF	many	NA	TRBV7-2	TRBJ2-7
TGCAGTGCTAGAGATCGGTCTAGGGACGAGCAGTACTTC	CSARDRSRDEQYF	NA	NA	TRBV20-1	TRBJ2-7
TGTGCCAGCTCACCTGAAAGAAACACCATATATTTT	CASSPERNTIYF	few	NA	TRBV18	TRBJ1-3